This T cell receptor beta chain was observed in a study of metastatic and nonmetastatic thyroid tumors. Study information: Repertoires from blood and tumor or nodule tissue of malignant and benign thyroid patients were compared. General observations from the study: Reportedly, malignant thyroid tumors had significantly higher TCR beta diversity than benign nodules, in blood and tumor.

This clone was detected only a few times. The antigen is not known. Until they underwent thyroid surgery, no patient had received any treatment. Per the original data handling: The distant-metastasis classifier for papillary thyroid cancer was built from CDR3 differences across clinicopathological groups. TCRdb reassembled clones from the PCR reads with MiXCR. None of the V and J calls come from the authors' own analysis; TCRdb made them. The table lists tens of thousands of clones, roughly 17% of them singletons. The germline V gene has CDR1 MNHEY and CDR2 SVGEGT. V dropped 2 bases and J dropped 7; count of bases not matched to a gene: 7. The CDR3 totals 15 residues.

V gene TRBV6-2 or TRBV6-3 combines with J gene TRBJ1-4, with TRBD1 identical over 7 bases. The sequence came from a male donor with papillary thyroid cancer or a benign thyroid nodule (not recorded which). Some clones in this sample may be carry-over from other donors' samples. The sequencing sample was made of blood. The CDR3 nucleotides are TGTGCCAGCAGTTACCAAGGGACAGTACTTGAAAAACTGTTTTTT. It codes for CASSYQGTVLEKLFF.